The 26 T cell receptor beta chains below were found in one sample sequenced in a study of identical twins. Via MiXCR, TCRdb re-called the 5' RACE reads, giving one row per CDR3 protein. The data hold 500,000 to 700,000 distinct CDR3 sequences, with 7.1% observed a single time. In addition, the sample was reused for a study of yellow fever vaccine responses in identical twins.

Sequenced material: PBMCs. These receptors were obtained from a woman aged 18-29 years in good health.

The chain combines TRBV7-9 with TRBJ1-2; D ambiguous. V was cut by 3 bases and J by 5 bases, with 19 bases left in between. The germline gives CDR1 SEHNR, CDR2 FQNEAQ (reference sequence). The CDR3 contains 16 residues. Here the CDR3 DNA reads TGTGCCAGCAGCTTGAAGGCCGTGGCAGGCGGGTATGGCTACACCTTC. Amino acids: CASSLKAVAGGYGYTF.

To note about this clonotype: Just one base apart from a much larger clone, this may be a read error. The genes are TRBV20-1 and TRBJ2-1; the D gene is possibly TRBD2 (5 bases). The J call is in doubt because the DNA end fits TRBJ2-7 better. The V gene's germline CDR1 is DFQATT and CDR2 SNEGSKA (reference sequence). This CDR3 has 16 residues. The CDR3 reads CSASREGSTPYNEQYF. The DNA of the CDR3 is TGCAGTGCTAGTAGAGAGGGTTCAACCCCCTACAATGAGCAGTACTTC.

A few counts support this clonotype. This sequence joins TRBV28 and TRBJ1-6, with 9 positions matching TRBD1. Germline CDR1 and CDR2: MDHEN and SYDVKM. The CDR3 totals 12 residues. V shed 8 bases, J shed 9 bases, and the junction held 2 bases outside the gene matches. Here the CDR3 reads CASGTGFSPLHF. The CDR3 region has the DNA TGTGCCAGCGGGACAGGGTTTTCACCCCTCCACTTT.

V is TRBV10-3 and J is TRBJ2-2; D call uncertain. The CDR3 is 15 residues long. Germline V gene lookup returns CDR1 ENHRY and CDR2 SYGVKD. V was shortened by 6 bases and J by 0 bases, with 11 bases between the two germline ends. DNA of the CDR3: TGTGCCATCAGCGAGCCCCTAGCGAACACCGGGGAGCTGTTTTTT. This gives the protein CAISEPLANTGELFF.

The CDR3 reads CSASGISYEQYV. The CDR3 DNA reads as TGCAGTGCTAGCGGCATCTCCTACGAGCAGTACGTC. V usage is TRBV20-1 and J usage is TRBJ2-7; D gene unclear. The CDR3 consists of 12 residues. Germline CDR1 is DFQATT and CDR2 is SNEGSKA (reference sequence). V gave up 3 bases and J gave up 0 bases, with 6 bases separating them.

The table lists this clonotype with many counts. The V gene is TRBV4-1, the J gene TRBJ1-1; D is possibly TRBD1 (6 bases). Germline CDR1 reads MGHRA; CDR2 reads YSYEKL. With 3 bases removed from V and 5 bases from J, the gap between germline ends came to 13 bases. The CDR3 has 14 residues. CDR3 sequence reads: CASSHITRGTEAFF. CDR3 bases: TGCGCCAGCAGCCATATCACCAGGGGTACTGAAGCTTTCTTT.

The chain employs TRBV7-3 and TRBJ2-3; the D call may be TRBD1 or TRBD2 (5 bases each). Germline CDR1 SGHTA, CDR2 FQGTGA. Trimming took off 4 bases at V and 0 bases at J, with 14 bases between the two ends. The length of the CDR3 is 16 residues. For the CDR3, the DNA is TGTGCCAGCAGCTCCCCCGGGACCACCAGCACAGATACGCAGTATTTT. It codes for CASSSPGTTSTDTQYF.

This clonotype was picked up a small number of times. The rearrangement joins TRBV20-1 to TRBJ2-5; D ambiguous. The V end lost 0 bases, the J end lost 7 bases, and 12 bases lay between the germline ends. The CDR3 is 13 amino acids. CDR1 and CDR2 (germline): DFQATT, SNEGSKA (reference sequence). The chain's CDR3 is CSARDLGVRTQYF. CDR3 nucleotides: TGCAGTGCTAGAGATTTAGGAGTGCGGACCCAGTACTTC.

V is TRBV29-1 and J is TRBJ2-7; 10 nucleotides agree with TRBD2. Germline loops: CDR1 SQVTM, CDR2 ANQGSEA. V shed 4 bases, J shed 5 bases, and the junction held 5 bases outside the gene matches. The CDR3 is made up of 13 amino acids. CDR3 nucleotides: TGCAGCGTTGCTAGCGGGAGTGTCCACGAGCAGTACTTC. Its protein is CSVASGSVHEQYF.

A few counts support this clonotype. J is TRBJ2-3 and V is TRBV7-9; 8 bases map to TRBD2. This CDR3 spans 16 amino acids. The V gene end was trimmed by 5 bases and the J gene end by 5 bases; junction bases not matched to a gene: 12. Germline CDR1 and CDR2: SEHNR and FQNEAQ (reference sequence). Written as DNA, the CDR3 is TGTGCCAGCAGCCTCCTGAGCGGGAGCGGTATAGATACGCAGTATTTT. Translation: CASSLLSGSGIDTQYF.

This clonotype was counted many times. This sequence joins TRBV10-3 and TRBJ2-3; 7 bases fit TRBD2. The CDR3 covers 14 residues. Germline lookup yields CDR1 ENHRY and CDR2 SYGVKD. The V segment lost 6 bases and the J segment 2 bases; nucleotides outside the gene matches: 5. The CDR3 DNA reads as TGTGCCATCAGGCGGGCGGGGGACACAGATACGCAGTATTTT. This gives the protein CAIRRAGDTDTQYF.

J is TRBJ2-1 and V is TRBV27; tentatively, D is TRBD1 (6 bases). The CDR3 contains 14 residues. The V end was cut by 9 bases, the J end by 8 bases, with 20 bases between. Per germline, CDR1 MNHEY and CDR2 SMNVEV (reference sequence). The CDR3, as DNA: TGTGCCAGTACTGAACCAGGGACATTACATGAGCAGTTCTTC. Translating it yields CASTEPGTLHEQFF.

This clonotype appeared many times. The genes are TRBV5-6 and TRBJ2-1; TRBD2 aligns across 8 bases. This CDR3 has 14 residues. With 7 bases clipped from V and 8 bases from J, the junction kept 11 bases outside the gene matches. The germline V gene encodes CDR1 SGHDT and CDR2 YYEEEE. Here the CDR3 reads CASLWGLEVDEQFF. As DNA, the CDR3 is TGTGCCAGCCTGTGGGGACTAGAGGTCGATGAGCAGTTCTTC.

This clonotype was observed a handful of times. This chain joins TRBV5-1 and TRBJ2-5; D remains unclear. CDR1 is SGHRS, CDR2 YFSETQ, per germline. V lost 0 bases and J lost 1, with 7 bases in between. The CDR3 loop spans 14 amino acids. CDR3 protein: CASSLGHIQETQYF. The CDR3 region has the DNA TGCGCCAGCAGCTTGGGGCACATCCAAGAGACCCAGTACTTC.

The rearrangement joins TRBV24-1 to TRBJ2-1, with D tentatively TRBD2 (5 bases). With 3 bases removed from V and 8 bases from J, the gap between germline ends came to 10 bases. CDR1 and CDR2 (germline): KGHDR, SFDVKD. The CDR3 is made up of 13 amino acids. In DNA, the CDR3 is TGTGCCACCAGTGATGACACTAGGGATGAGCAGTTCTTC. Protein sequence: CATSDDTRDEQFF.

In this sample, this clonotype turned up many times. The chain links TRBV28 to TRBJ2-2; D not resolved. CDR1 and CDR2 (germline): MDHEN, SYDVKM. The V gene lost 5 bases and the J gene lost 10 bases, with 17 bases spanning the gap. The CDR3 has 14 residues. The CDR3 is CASSLPGTPKELFF. The CDR3 bases are TGTGCCAGCAGTCTGCCGGGCACCCCAAAGGAGCTGTTTTTT. Full variable domain (remainder filled in from reference TRBV28 and TRBJ2-2): DVKVTQSSRYLVKRTGEKVFLECVQDMDHENMFWYRQDPGLGLRLIYFSYDVKMKEKGDIPEGYSVSREKKERFSLILESASTNQTSMYLCASSLPGTPKELFFGEGSRLTVL.

This sequence joins TRBV5-8 and TRBJ2-5; 7 nucleotides align to TRBD2. Germline V lookup: CDR1 SGHTS, CDR2 YDEGEE. The CDR3 contains 16 residues. V was pared by 6 bases and J by 0 bases, with 11 bases of the junction left unmatched. This chain's CDR3 is CASTNWGSGYQETQYF. In DNA, the CDR3 is TGTGCCAGCACAAATTGGGGTAGCGGGTACCAAGAGACCCAGTACTTC.

J is TRBJ2-5 and V is TRBV15, with 11 bases fitting TRBD2. Germline V gene sequence: CDR1 LNHNV, CDR2 YYDKDF (reference sequence). The CDR3 covers 17 residues. Unmatched junction bases numbered 8, after V lost 0 bases and J lost 5 bases. The CDR3 spells CATSRDLSSGRRETQYF. CDR3 DNA sequence: TGTGCCACCAGCAGAGATCTGTCTAGCGGGAGGCGGGAGACCCAGTACTTC.

This clonotype was seen repeatedly, ten times or more. The chain has TRBV2 and TRBJ2-1; D not resolved. V lost 8 bases, J lost 1 base, and 12 bases lay in between. CDR3 length: 14 amino acids. CDR1 is SNHLY and CDR2 is FYNNEI in the germline V gene. In nucleotides, the CDR3 is TGTGCCAGCCGCAGGCATTTATCCTACAATGAGCAGTTCTTC. The encoded protein is CASRRHLSYNEQFF.

This clonotype has more than one count but fewer than ten. The chain employs TRBV25-1 and TRBJ2-1, with TRBD2 matching over 11 bases. The V segment lost 6 bases and the J segment 2 bases; nucleotides outside the gene matches: 3. The CDR3 sequence is 15 residues long. Looked up from germline, CDR1 is MGHDK and CDR2 is SYGVNS. DNA of the CDR3: TGTGCCAGCAGGACTAGCGGGATAGCCTACAATGAGCAGTTCTTC. This encodes CASRTSGIAYNEQFF.

The CDR3: CASRPGTSGGHEQFF. CDR3 coding DNA: TGCGCCAGCCGCCCAGGGACTAGCGGGGGGCATGAGCAGTTCTTC. The chain links TRBV10-2 to TRBJ2-1; the match to TRBD2 covers 15 bases. CDR3 size: 15 residues. With V trimmed by 8 bases and J by 8 bases, 7 bases remained unmatched. Germline lookup yields CDR1 WSHSY and CDR2 SAAADI.

The rearrangement joins TRBV27 to TRBJ1-6; D unclear. The germline V gene has CDR1 MNHEY and CDR2 SMNVEV (reference sequence). The CDR3 sequence is 14 residues long. The ends were cut back, 4 bases at V and 8 bases at J, with 12 bases in the middle. CDR3 DNA: TGTGCCAGCAGTTCTGGGGAAGGTCATTCACCCCTCCACTTT. The encoded protein is CASSSGEGHSPLHF.

The rearrangement joins TRBV5-1 to TRBJ2-1; either TRBD1 or TRBD2 may supply D (5 bases each). CDR1 SGHRS and CDR2 YFSETQ come from the germline V gene. V was trimmed by 4 bases and J by 1 base, leaving 18 bases between them. The CDR3 has 17 amino acids. The CDR3 sequence is CASSAVGDRLSYNEQFF. In nucleotides, the CDR3 is TGCGCCAGCAGCGCGGTTGGGGACCGCTTATCCTACAATGAGCAGTTCTTC. Full variable domain (remainder filled in from reference TRBV5-1 and TRBJ2-1): KAGVTQTPRYLIKTRGQQVTLSCSPISGHRSVSWYQQTPGQGLQFLFEYFSETQRNKGNFPGRFSGRQFSNSRSEMNVSTLELGDSALYLCASSAVGDRLSYNEQFFGPGTRLTVL.

This clonotype occurred a few times. V gene TRBV11-2 combines with J gene TRBJ2-2, with D maybe TRBD2 (6 bases). The CDR3 spans 16 residues. Trimming took off 10 bases at V and 4 bases at J, with 22 bases between the two ends. Germline assignment: CDR1 SGHAT and CDR2 FQNNGV. The CDR3 sequence: CAIRAGPLRTTGELFF. The CDR3 DNA reads as TGTGCCATACGGGCGGGACCTTTAAGGACCACCGGGGAGCTGTTTTTT.

This clonotype was detected only a few times. This chain connects TRBV7-3 to TRBJ2-3; no definite D call. In germline, CDR1 is SGHTA, CDR2 FQGTGA. The CDR3 spans 16 residues. Trimming took off 5 bases at V and 0 bases at J, with 15 bases between the two ends. CDR3 sequence reads: CASSPRWTASTDTQYF. DNA for the CDR3: TGTGCCAGCAGCCCACGCTGGACGGCTAGCACAGATACGCAGTATTTT.

This clonotype was seen only a few times. The chain employs TRBV6-5 and TRBJ2-6; D not resolved. V was shortened by 8 bases and J by 2 bases, with 1 base between the two germline ends. Germline CDR1 is MNHEY and CDR2 is SVGAGI. The CDR3 length is 11 residues. CDR3 loop: CASAGANVLTF. In DNA, the CDR3 is TGTGCCAGCGCTGGGGCCAACGTCCTGACTTTC.